Following are 32 T cell receptor beta chains from one sample sequenced in a study of blood T cell repertoires in COVID-19. Profiling relied on immunoSEQ multiplex PCR, and the TCRdb table lists in-frame clones only, not all of them. Of about 140,000 clones listed, roughly 86% are singletons. Material for sequencing was peripheral blood. All receptors come from a man aged 45-65 years with active or convalescent COVID-19.

This rearrangement joins TRBV5-1 to TRBJ1-4; maybe TRBD1 (6 bases). This CDR3 region has 16 residues. V lost 3 bases and J 6 bases, leaving 18 bases between the germline ends. Per germline, CDR1 SGHRS and CDR2 YFSETQ. Here the CDR3 DNA reads TGCGCCAGCAGCTCGGGACAACCTTCGAAAGATGAAAAACTGTTTTTT. This codes for CASSSGQPSKDEKLFF. Combining the CDR3 with reference TRBV5-1 and TRBJ1-4 gives the whole variable domain KAGVTQTPRYLIKTRGQQVTLSCSPISGHRSVSWYQQTPGQGLQFLFEYFSETQRNKGNFPGRFSGRQFSNSRSEMNVSTLELGDSALYLCASSSGQPSKDEKLFFGSGTQLSVL.

This rearrangement joins TRBV29-1 to TRBJ2-7; D is ambiguous. This CDR3 has 14 residues. V shed 6 bases and J shed 0 bases, with 15 bases lying between them. Germline values: CDR1 SQVTM, CDR2 ANQGSEA. This chain's CDR3 is CSVKRSSSSYEQYF. The CDR3 bases are TGCAGCGTAAAGCGCAGTTCGAGCTCCTACGAGCAGTACTTC.

The chain is built from TRBV29-1 and TRBJ1-3, with D perhaps matching TRBD1 (5 bases). The CDR3 contains 12 residues. Trimming pared 3 bases from V and 6 bases from J, leaving 9 bases between. The germline CDR1 and CDR2 sequences are SQVTM and ANQGSEA. The chain's CDR3 is CSVELGPNTIYF. DNA for the CDR3: TGCAGCGTTGAGTTGGGGCCAAACACCATATATTTT.

V is TRBV11-2 and J is TRBJ1-6; 9 bases align to TRBD1. This CDR3 has 15 amino acids. Trimming took 5 bases from V and 5 from J; bases not matched to a gene: 4. The V gene's germline CDR1 is SGHAT and CDR2 FQNNGV. DNA of the CDR3: TGTGCCAGCAGCGTCCGGGACAGGGATAATTCACCCCTCCACTTT. As protein: CASSVRDRDNSPLHF. The full variable domain, in which reference TRBV11-2 and TRBJ1-6 provide the parts outside the CDR3, is EAGVAQSPRYKIIEKRQSVAFWCNPISGHATLYWYQQILGQGPKLLIQFQNNGVVDDSQLPKDRFSAERLKGVDSTLKIQPAKLEDSAVYLCASSVRDRDNSPLHFGNGTRLTVT.

The J gene is TRBJ1-1, the V gene TRBV20-1, with D perhaps matching TRBD1 (5 bases). Between the trimmed V and J ends, which lost 3 bases and 1 base, there was a span of 12 bases. The CDR3 runs 14 residues. Germline CDR1 and CDR2: DFQATT and SNEGSKA (reference sequence). CDR3 in DNA: TGCAGTGCTAGTCGGGCAGGGTCGAACACTGAAGCTTTCTTT. Amino acid sequence: CSASRAGSNTEAFF.

The rearrangement links TRBV4-3 to TRBJ2-1; 10 positions agree with TRBD2. CDR3 length: 18 amino acids. V gave up 0 bases and J gave up 8 bases; unmatched junction bases: 13. From germline, CDR1 is LGHNA and CDR2 YSLEER. This chain's CDR3 is CASSQEWGSSGSSDEQFF. The CDR3 DNA reads TGCGCCAGCAGCCAAGAATGGGGGTCTAGCGGGAGTAGTGATGAGCAGTTCTTC.

This chain uses TRBV2 with TRBJ1-1; possible D gene TRBD1, 6 bases. The CDR3 runs to 13 residues. V was cut by 4 bases and J by 8 bases, with 14 bases left in between. Germline V gives CDR1 SNHLY, CDR2 FYNNEI. The chain's CDR3 is CASSGVRGKEAFF. CDR3 coding DNA: TGTGCCAGCAGTGGCGTCAGGGGAAAGGAAGCTTTCTTT.

V and J are TRBV14 and TRBJ2-1; 12 nucleotides agree with TRBD2. V was pared by 1 base and J by 7 bases, with 5 bases of the junction left unmatched. The CDR3 totals 16 residues. Germline lookup yields CDR1 SGHDN and CDR2 FVKESK. The CDR3 sequence is CASSQAGTSGFNEQFF. DNA for the CDR3: TGTGCCAGCAGCCAAGCCGGGACTAGCGGGTTTAATGAGCAGTTCTTC.

The chain recombines TRBV28 with TRBJ2-1, with D tentatively TRBD2 (6 bases). CDR3 size: 16 residues. The germline V and J ends were trimmed by 3 bases and 0 bases, with 12 bases remaining between them. Germline CDR1 is MDHEN and CDR2 is SYDVKM. The CDR3 here is CASSFEGGPSYNEQFF. The CDR3 nucleotides read TGTGCCAGCAGTTTCGAGGGAGGCCCCTCCTACAATGAGCAGTTCTTC.

The V gene is TRBV5-1, the J gene TRBJ2-2, with 7 positions matching TRBD2. The CDR3 consists of 16 residues. CDR1 and CDR2 from the germline V gene are SGHRS and YFSETQ. Unmatched junction bases numbered 5, after V lost 0 bases and J lost 3 bases. The CDR3 reads CASSLGREIDTGELFF. The CDR3 DNA sequence: TGCGCCAGCAGCTTGGGGCGGGAGATCGACACCGGGGAGCTGTTTTTT.

The rearrangement joins TRBV7-3 to TRBJ2-5; 8 bases agree with TRBD1. The CDR3 runs to 15 residues. J was trimmed by 0 bases and V by 5 bases; bases with no gene match: 5. Germline V gives CDR1 SGHTA, CDR2 FQGTGA. The CDR3 here is CASSLTGVYQETQYF. CDR3 DNA sequence: TGTGCCAGCAGCCTGACAGGGGTGTACCAAGAGACCCAGTACTTC.

The rearrangement links TRBV2 to TRBJ2-1, with TRBD1 matching 7 bases. Germline loops: CDR1 SNHLY, CDR2 FYNNEI. V lost 8 bases, J lost 0 bases, and 4 bases stayed unmatched. The CDR3 consists of 14 residues. CDR3: CASRDSSSYNEQFF. The CDR3 nucleotides read TGTGCCAGCCGGGACAGCAGCTCCTACAATGAGCAGTTCTTC.

The chain couples TRBV21-1 to TRBJ1-3; TRBD1 reflects the table's D call only, with no check against the DNA. TRBV21-1 is a documented pseudogene. The CDR3 is made up of 15 amino acids. The DNA of the CDR3 is TGTGCCAGCAGCCATTGTGGGGCATCTGGAAACACCATATATTTT. Translating gives CASSHCGASGNTIYF.

The J gene is TRBJ2-5, the V gene TRBV18, with 7 bases identical to TRBD2. Germline loops: CDR1 KGHSH, CDR2 LQKENI. There are 15 residues in the CDR3. The V and J ends lost 3 bases and 5 bases, in that order; junction bases with no gene match: 9. CDR3 protein: CASSPGEGTRETQYF. For the CDR3, the DNA is TGTGCCAGCTCACCTGGGGAGGGGACGAGGGAGACCCAGTACTTC.

The chain uses TRBV6-4 and TRBJ2-3; 11 positions agree with TRBD2. Trimming took 0 bases from V and 6 from J; bases not matched to a gene: 11. Germline CDR1 MRHNA, CDR2 SNTAGT. The CDR3 has 18 residues. The CDR3 spells CASSDSTTTSGDVDTQYF. The CDR3 region has the DNA TGTGCCAGCAGTGACTCAACTACGACTAGCGGGGATGTGGATACGCAGTATTTT.

The V and J genes are TRBV7-9 and TRBJ2-1, with 10 nucleotides matching TRBD2. Looked up from germline, CDR1 is SEHNR and CDR2 is FQNEAQ (reference sequence). This CDR3 spans 16 amino acids. The V gene end was trimmed by 3 bases and the J gene end by 2 bases; junction bases not matched to a gene: 4. The CDR3 bases are TGTGCCAGCAGCTTGCCAGGACTAGCGGCCTACAATGAGCAGTTCTTC. It is translated as CASSLPGLAAYNEQFF.

This chain joins TRBV28 and TRBJ1-2, with 8 bases fitting TRBD1. CDR3 length: 16 residues. Germline V gene data show CDR1 as MDHEN and CDR2 as SYDVKM. J lost 0 bases, V lost 4 bases, and 7 bases had no gene match. CDR3 in DNA: TGTGCCAGCAGTTCCGGGACAGGACAACCTAACTATGGCTACACCTTC. It codes for CASSSGTGQPNYGYTF.

The V and J genes are TRBV9 and TRBJ1-2; D remains ambiguous. This CDR3 region has 12 residues. V was shortened by 0 bases and J by 6 bases, with 6 bases between the two germline ends. From germline, CDR1 is SGDLS and CDR2 YYNGEE. CDR3 sequence: CASSVVGDGYTF. Written as DNA, the CDR3 is TGTGCCAGCAGCGTAGTCGGAGATGGCTACACCTTC.

The chain joins TRBV2 to TRBJ1-4; TRBD1 is a possible D gene (6 bases). The CDR3 spans 17 residues. Germline V gene lookup returns CDR1 SNHLY and CDR2 FYNNEI. Trimming left V 6 bases short and J 3 bases short, with 20 bases between. The CDR3 DNA reads TGTGCCAGCAGAGGCCAGGGGTTGGTTGTAGCTAATGAAAAACTGTTTTTT. Its translation is CASRGQGLVVANEKLFF.

The gene calls are TRBV29-1 and TRBJ1-2; D remains unclear. V shed 3 bases and J shed 10 bases, with 12 bases lying between them. Germline values: CDR1 SQVTM, CDR2 ANQGSEA. This CDR3 is 11 amino acids long. CDR3 residues: CSVEASGDYTF. The CDR3 nucleotides read TGCAGCGTTGAGGCGTCCGGGGACTACACCTTC.

The chain couples TRBV7-9 to TRBJ2-2; D perhaps matches TRBD1 (6 bases). The germline V gene encodes CDR1 SEHNR and CDR2 FQNEAQ (reference sequence). The CDR3 length is 15 residues. Trimming stripped 6 bases from V and 1 base from J, with 12 bases between. The DNA of the CDR3 is TGTGCCAGCAGGCAGCCGGGACAGAACACCGGGGAGCTGTTTTTT. Encoded protein: CASRQPGQNTGELFF.

V usage is TRBV19 and J usage is TRBJ1-2; 8 positions agree with TRBD1. Losses at the gene ends were 7 bases for V and 2 bases for J; bases not matched to a gene: 6. The CDR3 runs to 14 residues. From germline, CDR1 is LNHDA and CDR2 SQIVND (reference sequence). The CDR3 coding sequence is TGTGCCAGTACCGACAGGGGCCTAAACTATGGCTACACCTTC. Amino acids: CASTDRGLNYGYTF.

The rearrangement joins TRBV9 to TRBJ2-7, with a possible D match to TRBD1 (6 bases). Germline CDR1 SGDLS, CDR2 YYNGEE. The ends were cut back, 0 bases at V and 0 bases at J, with 10 bases in the middle. This CDR3 is 15 amino acids long. Here the CDR3 reads CASSVDGGRSYEQYF. Here the CDR3 DNA reads TGTGCCAGCAGCGTAGATGGGGGCCGCTCCTACGAGCAGTACTTC.

The chain uses TRBV7-6 and TRBJ2-7; D perhaps matches TRBD1 (6 bases). This CDR3 spans 16 amino acids. The ends were cut back, 1 base at V and 0 bases at J, with 13 bases in the middle. In germline, CDR1 is SGHVS, CDR2 FNYEAQ. The CDR3 protein is CASSLVQGLSSYEQYF. CDR3 bases: TGTGCCAGCAGCTTAGTGCAGGGGCTCAGCTCCTACGAGCAGTACTTC.

This clone was detected many times. V is TRBV28 and J is TRBJ2-1; possible D gene TRBD2, 5 bases. The germline V gene encodes CDR1 MDHEN and CDR2 SYDVKM. Trimming shortened V by 5 bases and J by 4 bases, and 15 bases separated the two germline ends. This CDR3 has 15 amino acids. The CDR3 sequence: CASSASSSGYNEQFF. The CDR3 DNA reads TGTGCCAGCAGTGCCTCTAGCTCGGGTTACAATGAGCAGTTCTTC.

The rearrangement links TRBV6-2 or TRBV6-3 to TRBJ2-7; TRBD2 might be the D (6 bases). The CDR3 length is 14 residues. From germline, CDR1 is MNHEY and CDR2 SVGEGT. V lost 2 bases and J lost 1, with 9 bases in between. The CDR3 is CASSYRRVSYEQYF. The CDR3 DNA sequence: TGTGCCAGCAGTTACCGGAGGGTTTCCTACGAGCAGTACTTC.

The CDR3 DNA reads as TGTGCCAGCCTACTAGAATGGGGCGGGGAGCTGTTTTTT. Its translation is CASLLEWGGELFF. The V and J genes are TRBV2 and TRBJ2-2, with D possibly TRBD2 on 5 matching bases. Germline CDR1 reads SNHLY; CDR2 reads FYNNEI. V shed 8 bases and J shed 7 bases, with 14 bases lying between them. The CDR3 sequence is 13 residues long. The full variable domain, rest sourced from reference TRBV2 and TRBJ2-2, is EPEVTQTPSHQVTQMGQEVILRCVPISNHLYFYWYRQILGQKVEFLVSFYNNEISEKSEIFDDQFSVERPDGSNFTLKIRSTKLEDSAMYFCASLLEWGGELFFGEGSRLTVL.

This chain links TRBV27 with TRBJ1-5, with TRBD1 as a possible D gene (5 bases). V lost 3 bases to trimming and J lost 0 bases, with 12 bases between them. This CDR3 region has 16 residues. The germline CDR1 and CDR2 sequences are MNHEY and SMNVEV (reference sequence). DNA of the CDR3: TGTGCCAGCAGTTTCGGTGGGGACTATAGCAATCAGCCCCAGCATTTT. Translating gives CASSFGGDYSNQPQHF.

J is TRBJ1-6 and V is TRBV5-1, with a weak D call TRBD1 (5 bases). V lost 5 bases, J lost 6 bases, and 15 bases lay in between. Germline V gene lookup returns CDR1 SGHRS and CDR2 YFSETQ. This CDR3 is 15 amino acids long. The CDR3 DNA reads TGCGCCAGCAGGGAGGGGCCCGACCCTAATTCACCCCTCCACTTT. It yields the protein CASREGPDPNSPLHF. Using reference TRBV5-1 and TRBJ1-6 for the parts outside the CDR3, the full variable domain is KAGVTQTPRYLIKTRGQQVTLSCSPISGHRSVSWYQQTPGQGLQFLFEYFSETQRNKGNFPGRFSGRQFSNSRSEMNVSTLELGDSALYLCASREGPDPNSPLHFGNGTRLTVT.

This clone was found once. V and J are TRBV27 and TRBJ1-1, with 11 bases fitting TRBD1. This CDR3 contains 13 residues. Germline V gene sequence: CDR1 MNHEY, CDR2 SMNVEV (reference sequence). V lost 5 bases and J lost 12; bases outside the gene matches: 8. The CDR3 DNA is TGTGCCAGCAGTATACCGGGACAGGGGGAGACTTTCTTT. It encodes CASSIPGQGETFF.

With respect to this clone: One end of the junction fails to match germline, which may point to a read error. This chain joins TRBV3-1 (or the pseudogene TRBV3-2) and TRBJ1-1; the D gene is possibly TRBD1 (6 bases). Germline V gene data show CDR1 as LGHDT and CDR2 as YNNKEL (reference sequence). The CDR3 length is 11 residues. The CDR3, as DNA: TGTGCCAGCAGCCAAGGTCAGGGGCACCAGTTT. Translation gives CASSQGQGHQF.

The chain employs TRBV28 and TRBJ1-2, with D perhaps TRBD1 (6 bases). Trimming pared 5 bases from V and 4 bases from J, leaving 17 bases between. The germline V gene encodes CDR1 MDHEN and CDR2 SYDVKM. The CDR3 runs to 15 residues. The DNA of the CDR3 is TGTGCCAGCAGTCGTTACAGGGTGGCAGTCTATGGCTACACCTTC. This codes for CASSRYRVAVYGYTF.